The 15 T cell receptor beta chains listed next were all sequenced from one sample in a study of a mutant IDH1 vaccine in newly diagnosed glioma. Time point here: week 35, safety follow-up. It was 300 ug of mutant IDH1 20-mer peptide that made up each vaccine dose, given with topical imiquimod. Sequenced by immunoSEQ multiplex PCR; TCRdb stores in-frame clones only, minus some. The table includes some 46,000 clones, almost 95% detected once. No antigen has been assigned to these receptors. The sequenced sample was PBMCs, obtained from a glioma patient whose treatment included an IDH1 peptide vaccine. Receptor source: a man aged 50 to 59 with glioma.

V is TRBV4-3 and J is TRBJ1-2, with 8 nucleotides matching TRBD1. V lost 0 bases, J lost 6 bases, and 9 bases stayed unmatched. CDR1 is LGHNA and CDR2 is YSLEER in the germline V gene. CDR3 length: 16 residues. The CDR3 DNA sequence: TGCGCCAGCAGCCAAGATCCTGGGGGACAGGTCCATGGCTACACCTTC. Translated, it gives CASSQDPGGQVHGYTF.

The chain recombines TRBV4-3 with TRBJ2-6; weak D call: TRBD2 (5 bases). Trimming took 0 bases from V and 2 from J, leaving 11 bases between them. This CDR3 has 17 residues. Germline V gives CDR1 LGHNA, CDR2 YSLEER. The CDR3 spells CASSQEETGTGANVLTF. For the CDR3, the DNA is TGCGCCAGCAGCCAAGAGGAGACGGGGACTGGGGCCAACGTCCTGACTTTC.

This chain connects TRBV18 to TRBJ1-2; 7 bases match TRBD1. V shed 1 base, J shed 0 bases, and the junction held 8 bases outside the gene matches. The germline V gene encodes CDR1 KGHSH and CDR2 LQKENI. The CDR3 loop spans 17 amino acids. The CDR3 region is CASSPLTGQTTNYGYTF. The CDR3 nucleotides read TGTGCCAGCTCACCACTGACAGGGCAAACTACTAACTATGGCTACACCTTC.

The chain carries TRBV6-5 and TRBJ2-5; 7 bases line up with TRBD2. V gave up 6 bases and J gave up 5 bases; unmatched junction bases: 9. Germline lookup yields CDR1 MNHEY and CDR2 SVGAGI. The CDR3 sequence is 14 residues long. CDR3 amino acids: CASRPDYGGETQYF. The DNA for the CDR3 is TGTGCCAGCAGGCCGGACTACGGGGGGGAGACCCAGTACTTC.

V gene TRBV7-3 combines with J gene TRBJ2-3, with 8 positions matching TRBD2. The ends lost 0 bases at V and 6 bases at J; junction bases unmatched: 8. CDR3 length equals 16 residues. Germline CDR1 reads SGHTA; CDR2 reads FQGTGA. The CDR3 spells CASSLTPGIAGDTQYF. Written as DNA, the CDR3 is TGTGCCAGCAGCTTAACGCCCGGGATAGCGGGGGATACGCAGTATTTT.

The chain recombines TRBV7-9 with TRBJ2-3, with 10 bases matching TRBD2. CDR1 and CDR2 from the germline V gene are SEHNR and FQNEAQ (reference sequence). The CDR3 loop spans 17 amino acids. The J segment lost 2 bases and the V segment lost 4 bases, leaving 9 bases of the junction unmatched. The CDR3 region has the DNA TGTGCCAGCAGCTCCCCTCAACTAGCGGGATTCACAGATACGCAGTATTTT. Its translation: CASSSPQLAGFTDTQYF.

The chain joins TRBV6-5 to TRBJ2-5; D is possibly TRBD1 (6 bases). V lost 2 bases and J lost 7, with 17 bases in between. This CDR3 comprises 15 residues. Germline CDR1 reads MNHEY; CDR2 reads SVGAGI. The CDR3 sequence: CASSYPGTSKGTQYF. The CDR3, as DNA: TGTGCCAGCAGTTACCCGGGGACATCTAAGGGGACCCAGTACTTC.

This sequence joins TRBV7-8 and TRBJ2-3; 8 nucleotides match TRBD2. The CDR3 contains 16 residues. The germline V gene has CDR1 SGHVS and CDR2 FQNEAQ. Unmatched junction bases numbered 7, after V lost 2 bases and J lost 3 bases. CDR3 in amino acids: CASSLWAGGRTDTQYF. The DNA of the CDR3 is TGTGCCAGCAGCTTATGGGCGGGGGGCAGGACAGATACGCAGTATTTT.

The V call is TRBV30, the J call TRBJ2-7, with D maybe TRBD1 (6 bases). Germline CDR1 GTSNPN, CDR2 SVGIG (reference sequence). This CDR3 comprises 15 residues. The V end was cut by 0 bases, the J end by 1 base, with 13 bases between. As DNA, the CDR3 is TGTGCCTGGAGTGTACAGGCAGGGGTGTCCTACGAGCAGTACTTC. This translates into CAWSVQAGVSYEQYF.

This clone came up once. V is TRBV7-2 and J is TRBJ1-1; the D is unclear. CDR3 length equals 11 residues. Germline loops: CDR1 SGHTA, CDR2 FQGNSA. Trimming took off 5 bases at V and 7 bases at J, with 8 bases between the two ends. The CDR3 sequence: CASSPHREAFF. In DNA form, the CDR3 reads TGTGCCAGCAGCCCACACCGTGAAGCTTTCTTT.

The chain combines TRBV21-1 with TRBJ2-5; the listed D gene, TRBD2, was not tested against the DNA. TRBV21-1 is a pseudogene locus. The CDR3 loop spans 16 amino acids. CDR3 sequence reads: CASSNVNRRYQETQYF. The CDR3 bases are TGTGCCAGCAGCAATGTAAATAGGAGGTACCAAGAGACCCAGTACTTC.

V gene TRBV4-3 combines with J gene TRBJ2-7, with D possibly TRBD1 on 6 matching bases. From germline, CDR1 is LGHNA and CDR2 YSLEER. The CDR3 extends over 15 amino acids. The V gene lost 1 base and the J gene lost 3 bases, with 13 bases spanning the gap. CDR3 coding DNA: TGCGCCAGCAGCCAAGTCGGCAGGGGACACTACGAGCAGTACTTC. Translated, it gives CASSQVGRGHYEQYF.

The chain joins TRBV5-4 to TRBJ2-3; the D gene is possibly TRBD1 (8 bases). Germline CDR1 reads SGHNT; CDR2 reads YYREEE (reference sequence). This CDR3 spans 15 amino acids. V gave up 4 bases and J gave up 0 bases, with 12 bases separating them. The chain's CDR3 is CASSRGDRSTDTQYF. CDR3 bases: TGTGCCAGCAGCCGGGGGGACAGGAGCACAGATACGCAGTATTTT.

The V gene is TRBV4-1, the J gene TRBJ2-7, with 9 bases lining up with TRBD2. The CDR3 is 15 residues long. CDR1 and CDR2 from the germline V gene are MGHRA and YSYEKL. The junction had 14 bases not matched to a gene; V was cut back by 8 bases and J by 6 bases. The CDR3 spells CASHLVGGGASEQYF. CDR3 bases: TGCGCCAGCCACCTGGTTGGCGGGGGGGCCTCCGAGCAGTACTTC.

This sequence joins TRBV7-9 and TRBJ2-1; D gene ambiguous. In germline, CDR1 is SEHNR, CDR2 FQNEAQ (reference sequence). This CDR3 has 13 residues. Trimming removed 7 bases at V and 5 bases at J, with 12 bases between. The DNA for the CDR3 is TGTGCCAGCACCCCCGGGCCTCACAATGAGCAGTTCTTC. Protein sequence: CASTPGPHNEQFF.